One and the same sample provided the 26 T cell receptor beta chains below, sequenced in a study of human T cells and chemical hapten exposure. The time point was: patch test 2, 6 weeks after DPC sensitization. The treatment denotes: therapeutic diphenylcyclopropenone sensitization with weekly scalp DPC. TCRdb re-analysed the RACE reads in MiXCR, keeping a single row per CDR3 protein. This table has about 84,000 distinct CDR3 sequences, 10% appearing once. Source: whole blood, taken in connection with sensitization to the hapten diphenylcyclopropenone (DPC). The source is a woman in her 30s with alopecia areata. Some clones in this sample may be carry-over from other donors' samples.

This clonotype was detected many times. The chain carries TRBV12-3 or TRBV12-4 and TRBJ2-7; 8 bases match TRBD1. The CDR3 length is 15 residues. V trimming: 3 bases; J trimming: 6 bases; junction bases outside the gene matches: 10. The CDR3 DNA follows: TGTGCCAGCAGTTTTAGGGGGACAGGTCCCGGCGAGCAGTACTTC. Translation: CASSFRGTGPGEQYF.

This clonotype was counted many times. The rearrangement joins TRBV20-1 to TRBJ2-1; a possible D gene is TRBD2 (6 bases). Germline V gene data show CDR1 as DFQATT and CDR2 as SNEGSKA (reference sequence). This CDR3 region has 14 residues. Trimming took 3 bases from V and 5 from J, leaving 14 bases between them. The DNA of the CDR3 is TGCAGTGCTAGTTTCGGAGGGAGCCACAATGAGCAGTTCTTC. Its translation is CSASFGGSHNEQFF.

The chain carries TRBV7-2 and TRBJ2-5; D might be TRBD2 (5 bases). Germline V lookup: CDR1 SGHTA, CDR2 FQGNSA. The CDR3 length is 11 residues. V shed 4 bases and J shed 13 bases, with 13 bases lying between them. This CDR3 is CASSSGLGLYF. As DNA, the CDR3 is TGTGCCAGCAGCTCAGGACTGGGGTTGTACTTC.

In its sample, this clonotype was seen many times. The chain employs TRBV20-1 and TRBJ2-7; 8 bases fit TRBD1. CDR3 size: 14 residues. Trimming removed 3 bases from V and 2 bases from J; junction bases left unmatched: 6. CDR1 is DFQATT, CDR2 SNEGSKA, per germline (reference sequence). The CDR3 nucleotides read TGCAGTGCTAGGATTAGGACAGGGACCTACGAGCAGTACTTC. This translates into CSARIRTGTYEQYF.

This clonotype is medium-sized. The J gene is TRBJ2-1, the V gene TRBV15; 11 bases are a match to TRBD2. Germline CDR1 reads LNHNV; CDR2 reads YYDKDF (reference sequence). J lost 3 bases, V lost 3 bases, and 4 bases had no gene match. The CDR3 has 16 amino acids. CDR3 loop: CATSRDSGRGYNEQFF. The DNA for the CDR3 is TGTGCCACCAGCAGGGATAGCGGGAGGGGCTACAATGAGCAGTTCTTC.

At least ten counts were recorded for this clonotype. This rearrangement joins TRBV29-1 to TRBJ1-4, with TRBD1 as a possible D gene (6 bases). Trimming pared 6 bases from V and 8 bases from J, leaving 16 bases between. The CDR3 sequence is 13 residues long. Germline CDR1 SQVTM, CDR2 ANQGSEA. The CDR3 DNA follows: TGCAGCGTCACAGGGCTTAGTGGGGAAAAACTGTTTTTT. It is translated as CSVTGLSGEKLFF.

The gene calls are TRBV4-3 and TRBJ2-7; TRBD2 agrees at 10 bases. CDR1 is LGHNA, CDR2 YSLEER, per germline. V lost 1 base and J lost 2; bases outside the gene matches: 5. The CDR3 runs 16 residues. The CDR3 reads CASSQGPSGGAYEQYF. CDR3 sequence (DNA): TGCGCCAGCAGCCAAGGCCCGAGCGGGGGGGCCTACGAGCAGTACTTC.

The chain has TRBV27 and TRBJ1-2; TRBD1 matches 7 bases. V lost 6 bases, J lost 4 bases, and 11 bases stayed unmatched. Germline CDR1 reads MNHEY; CDR2 reads SMNVEV (reference sequence). The CDR3 sequence is 15 residues long. The CDR3 protein is CASRRDSGFAYGYTF. The CDR3 coding sequence is TGTGCCAGCAGACGGGACAGTGGGTTTGCCTATGGCTACACCTTC.

This clonotype was observed at least ten times. The chain recombines TRBV12-3 or TRBV12-4 with TRBJ2-2; 7 nucleotides line up with TRBD1. The V segment lost 5 bases and the J segment 4 bases; nucleotides outside the gene matches: 7. The CDR3 is 15 residues long. The CDR3 is CASSVLTGFTGELFF. Here the CDR3 DNA reads TGTGCCAGCAGTGTATTGACAGGGTTCACCGGGGAGCTGTTTTTT.

This clonotype was observed a few times. This chain joins TRBV28 and TRBJ1-2; no firm D call. Germline loops: CDR1 MDHEN, CDR2 SYDVKM. The V and J ends lost 6 bases and 7 bases respectively, with 15 bases between them. CDR3 length equals 13 residues. The CDR3 nucleotides are TGTGCCAGCAGGCTCATGTCGACGGCTGGCTACACCTTC. Encoded protein: CASRLMSTAGYTF.

At least ten counts were recorded for this clonotype. This CDR3 reads CASTPPGLASNQPQHF. CDR3 nucleotides: TGTGCCAGCACCCCTCCGGGGCTGGCAAGCAATCAGCCCCAGCATTTT. The V call is TRBV2, the J call TRBJ1-5, with a weak D call TRBD1 (5 bases). The V gene's germline CDR1 is SNHLY and CDR2 FYNNEI. The ends were cut back, 7 bases at V and 1 base at J, with 17 bases in the middle. The CDR3 length is 16 residues.

Details on this clonotype: A single base separates this from a much larger clone, so it may be a read error. The gene calls are TRBV4-2 and TRBJ1-2, with 9 bases matching TRBD1. J lost 8 bases, V lost 0 bases, and 10 bases had no gene match. The CDR3 contains 16 residues. Germline CDR1 is LGHNA and CDR2 is YNFKEQ. CDR3 in DNA: TGTGCCAGCAGCCAAGATGTCGGGACAGGGAAATTAGGCTACACCTTC. As protein: CASSQDVGTGKLGYTF.

This clonotype appeared many times. The chain uses TRBV6-2 or TRBV6-3 and TRBJ2-5; 9 nucleotides match TRBD2. Germline trimming cut 2 bases from V and 1 base from J; bases unmatched to any gene: 14. From germline, CDR1 is MNHEY and CDR2 SVGEGT. CDR3 size: 19 residues. CDR3 nucleotides: TGTGCCAGCAGTTACCTTACCTTGGCGGGGGGGAGTCTCCAAGAGACCCAGTACTTC. This codes for CASSYLTLAGGSLQETQYF.

In regard to this clonotype: This may arise from a read error, as a much more abundant clone is one base away. The conserved final phenylalanine or tryptophan is absent from the CDR3, which likely points to a read error. The chain employs TRBV29-1 and TRBJ2-1; D is undetermined. The CDR3 is 10 amino acids. V dropped 8 bases and J dropped 7 bases, with 9 bases sitting between them. Germline V gives CDR1 SQVTM, CDR2 ANQGSEA. The CDR3 is CSTLSNEQFS. The CDR3 DNA reads TGCAGCACCCTCTCGAATGAGCAGTTCTCC.

The sample holds many counts of this clonotype. This chain links TRBV18 with TRBJ1-5; no clear D. Per germline, CDR1 KGHSH and CDR2 LQKENI. The CDR3 runs 13 residues. V gave up 6 bases and J gave up 0 bases, with 6 bases separating them. CDR3 residues: CASSPNSNQPQHF. The CDR3, as DNA: TGTGCCAGCTCCCCAAATAGCAATCAGCCCCAGCATTTT. The entire variable domain, with the rest obtained from reference TRBV18 and TRBJ1-5, is as follows: NAGVMQNPRHLVRRRGQEARLRCSPMKGHSHVYWYRQLPEEGLKFMVYLQKENIIDESGMPKERFSAEFPKEGPSILRIQQVVRGDSAAYFCASSPNSNQPQHFGDGTRLSIL.

This clonotype was picked up a small number of times. The V and J genes are TRBV7-2 and TRBJ1-5; no reliable D call. CDR3 length: 15 amino acids. Germline assignment: CDR1 SGHTA and CDR2 FQGNSA. V lost 5 bases and J 1 base, leaving 12 bases between the germline ends. DNA for the CDR3: TGTGCCAGCAGCCTAGTTCCGGGGAGCAATCAGCCCCAGCATTTT. Encoded protein: CASSLVPGSNQPQHF.

The chain joins TRBV23-1 to TRBJ2-5; TRBD1 matches at 7 bases. TRBV23-1 is marked as an open reading frame, function uncertain. The junction had 4 bases not matched to a gene; V was cut back by 2 bases and J by 4 bases. The CDR3 runs 14 residues. CDR3 amino acids: CASSQDRDGETQYF. For the CDR3, the DNA is TGCGCCAGCAGTCAAGACAGGGATGGAGAGACCCAGTACTTC.

The gene calls are TRBV29-1 and TRBJ2-1, with D perhaps given as TRBD1 or TRBD2 (6 bases each). This CDR3 region has 12 residues. V was pared by 2 bases and J by 8 bases, with 10 bases between. Looked up from germline, CDR1 is SQVTM and CDR2 is ANQGSEA. The DNA of the CDR3 is TGCAGCGTTGAATGGGGGGCCGATGAGCAGTTCTTC. It encodes CSVEWGADEQFF.

This clonotype was counted between two and nine times. V is TRBV19 and J is TRBJ2-3, with TRBD2 matching 7 bases. The CDR3 consists of 13 residues. Looked up from germline, CDR1 is LNHDA and CDR2 is SQIVND (reference sequence). V lost 6 bases and J lost 6; bases outside the gene matches: 6. The chain's CDR3 is CASSGGGRDTQYF. The CDR3 nucleotides are TGTGCCAGTAGCGGCGGGGGTCGGGATACGCAGTATTTT.

This clonotype was observed a few times. V and J are TRBV4-2 and TRBJ1-2; D not resolved. Per germline, CDR1 LGHNA and CDR2 YNFKEQ. V lost 3 bases and J 3 bases, leaving 17 bases between the germline ends. CDR3 length: 16 residues. CDR3 nucleotides: TGTGCCAGCAGCCACCGATCATCCGGGCCTCACTATGGCTACACCTTC. This encodes CASSHRSSGPHYGYTF.

This clonotype has ten or more counts. V usage is TRBV7-3 and J usage is TRBJ2-5, with 12 bases matching TRBD1. Trimming removed 5 bases from V and 5 bases from J; junction bases left unmatched: 12. This CDR3 is built from 17 residues. Germline CDR1 reads SGHTA; CDR2 reads FQGTGA. The DNA for the CDR3 is TGTGCCAGCAGCCCAGGGCCCGGGACAGGGGGCGGTGAGACCCAGTACTTC. Amino acid sequence: CASSPGPGTGGGETQYF.

The sample holds a few counts of this clonotype. The chain joins TRBV18 to TRBJ2-7; 9 bases map to TRBD2. CDR3 size: 15 residues. Germline V gene sequence: CDR1 KGHSH, CDR2 LQKENI. With V trimmed by 3 bases and J by 3 bases, 6 bases remained unmatched. The CDR3 here is CASSPPFSGSYEQYF. CDR3 nucleotides: TGTGCCAGCTCACCCCCGTTTAGCGGGAGCTACGAGCAGTACTTC.

This clonotype was recorded a few times. The chain uses TRBV20-1 and TRBJ2-3; D ambiguous. This CDR3 is built from 13 residues. Between the trimmed V and J ends, which lost 0 bases and 4 bases, there was a span of 8 bases. CDR1 and CDR2 (germline): DFQATT, SNEGSKA (reference sequence). CDR3 residues: CSAREQTPDTQYF. CDR3 DNA: TGCAGTGCTAGAGAACAGACTCCAGATACGCAGTATTTT.

This clonotype was picked up many times. This chain joins TRBV9 and TRBJ1-5, with D possibly matching TRBD1 (5 bases). Trimming shortened V by 0 bases and J by 7 bases, and 14 bases separated the two germline ends. CDR1 is SGDLS and CDR2 is YYNGEE in the germline V gene. The CDR3 consists of 15 residues. DNA of the CDR3: TGTGCCAGCAGCGTAGGGGCAGGGATGCGGCAGCCCCAGCATTTT. This gives the protein CASSVGAGMRQPQHF.

This clonotype was observed at least ten times. The chain employs TRBV20-1 and TRBJ2-7; a possible D gene is TRBD1 (6 bases). V dropped 3 bases and J dropped 3 bases, with 15 bases sitting between them. Germline loops: CDR1 DFQATT, CDR2 SNEGSKA (reference sequence). This CDR3 contains 14 residues. The CDR3 region is CSASWDTANYEQYF. The CDR3 DNA follows: TGCAGTGCTAGCTGGGACACGGCTAACTACGAGCAGTACTTC.

This clonotype was picked up a small number of times. The V and J genes are TRBV5-8 and TRBJ1-4; unclear D gene. This CDR3 region has 14 residues. V gave up 7 bases and J gave up 4 bases, with 14 bases separating them. The germline gives CDR1 SGHTS, CDR2 YDEGEE. The CDR3 nucleotides are TGTGCCAGCCCCGAACGGAACTTTAATGAAAAACTGTTTTTT. Translating gives CASPERNFNEKLFF.